This TCR beta chain was sequenced during a study of identical twins listed by TCRdb under 2016. Background on the whole study: To test whether fetal clonotypes persist, the study used deep sequencing on TCR alpha and beta repertoires from monozygotic twins, unrelated adults of various ages, and cord blood. To rule out contamination, the twin experiments were replicated at different times with different library preparation protocols. Beyond this particular receptor, the publication reports: Conclusions relied on cross-sectional statistical analysis, since the same donors could not be followed over many years. Compared with coincidental sharing between unrelated individuals, an excess of low generation-probability sequences was observed among out-of-frame TCR alpha sequences shared between twins. In beta out-of-frame sequences, excess twin sharing was weaker, because having fewer shared sequences lowered the signal-to-noise ratio. Abundant cord blood beta clonotypes had fewer insertions, young adult naive repertoires showed a similar but weaker trend, and memory repertoires showed no such trend. Zero-insertion analyses could be partly confounded by invariant T cells such as MAIT and iNKT, though diverse VJ usage argued against such confounding for most clonotypes. Recombination models systematically underestimated out-of-frame TCR alpha sharing in monozygotic twins but agreed with sharing between unrelated individuals.

Every donor in the study was a healthy Caucasian. Three pairs of female monozygotic twins, all aged roughly 18 to 30 years, made up the twin cohort. The RNA used for TCR libraries was isolated from peripheral blood mononuclear cells. Including the terminal cysteine and phenylalanine, the CDR3 comprises 15 residues. The DNA shown is the 45-base CDR3, in frame from base 1. Sequences LGHDT (CDR1) and YNNKEL (CDR2) are obtained from the germline V gene (reference sequence). V sheds 0 bases and J sheds 2 bases, leaving 10 bases between their ends. Library method: 5' RACE. Sequencing was performed on an Illumina HiSeq 2000. Template switching introduced a universal primer binding site; the final cDNA contained a unique molecular identifier, enabling accurate counting of TCR cDNA molecules. First-strand cDNA for TCR alpha and beta chains was synthesized from specific primers in the conserved constant-segment region. To control for contamination, every cDNA library was double barcoded, receiving both a SMART-Mk sample barcode and Illumina barcodes. TruSeq adapter sequences, together with Illumina sample barcodes, were added in two successive PCR steps. The Illumina HiSeq platform was used with custom primers to sequence TCR alpha and beta cDNA libraries. The study's processing was this. Raw reads were processed with MiGEC to extract unique molecular identifiers, and MiXCR was used to determine CDR3 positions. For each individual, recombination models were inferred using an EM algorithm with the repgenHMM and IGoR tools. Shared clonotypes were analyzed with the tcR package in R, and sharing was normalized by the product of cloneset sizes. To study raw recombination without the effects of thymic and clonal selection, out-of-frame nonproductive sequences were analyzed. TCRdb handled the public reads itself, with Q25 trimming in fastp and clone calling in MiXCR, and kept productive beta chains. Each entry is one CDR3 protein sequence, shown with its most common DNA and genes. The V and J calls and clone size are TCRdb's, not the authors'. This sample has about 570,000 distinct CDR3 sequences in its table, and 9.6% of those were observed once. Roughly 3% of the sample is taken by the ten largest.

With regard to this clonotype: Its recognized antigen is unknown. Per-base qualities were not stored, and no clone one base away is much larger.

Another study also made use of these data, one on yellow fever vaccine responses in identical twins. Per the second study: The authors reported that the T cell response to vaccination in identical twins appeared partly convergent and partly personalized. Focusing on identical twins, the study followed the T cell clones that responded to the vaccine, and did so with precision.

The chain was built from TRBV3-1 and TRBJ1-1; D gene: possibly TRBD1, on 5 matching bases. Sequenced sample: PBMCs. The source of this sequence is a woman aged 18-29 years in good health. The CDR3 protein sequence reads: CASSQDPGGNTEAFF. Here is the DNA: TGTGCCAGCAGCCAAGATCCCGGGGGAAACACTGAAGCTTTCTTT.